The source of this TCR beta chain is a study of T cell responses to AZD1222 COVID-19 vaccine. The study's findings and limits: The study reported that nearly half of spike-specific TCRs target unmutated variant regions. Just a handful of people given AZD1222 tested seropositive at baseline. Rises in breadth and depth of Spike-specific TCRs came after two AZD1222 doses. Possibly, clonal diversity was underestimated; donors were largely white British and included more females.

This CDR3 comprises 15 residues. With 7 bases removed from V and 2 bases from J, the gap between germline ends came to 15 bases. Per the germline V gene, CDR1 is MDHEN and CDR2 is SYDVKM. Produced via immunoSEQ multiplex PCR; TCRdb's table is partial and in-frame only. The data hold 130,000 or so clones, with roughly 93% observed a single time. As for this clone: Its specificity is not known.

Sequencing was performed on peripheral blood, taken on day 0 of AZD1222 vaccination. The rearrangement links TRBV28 to TRBJ1-5; D unresolved. The origin of this receptor is an adult in good health. CDR3 DNA sequence: TGTGCCAGCATTTCGGGTGCGGGAGGCAATCAGCCCCAGCATTTT. Its protein product is CASISGAGGNQPQHF.